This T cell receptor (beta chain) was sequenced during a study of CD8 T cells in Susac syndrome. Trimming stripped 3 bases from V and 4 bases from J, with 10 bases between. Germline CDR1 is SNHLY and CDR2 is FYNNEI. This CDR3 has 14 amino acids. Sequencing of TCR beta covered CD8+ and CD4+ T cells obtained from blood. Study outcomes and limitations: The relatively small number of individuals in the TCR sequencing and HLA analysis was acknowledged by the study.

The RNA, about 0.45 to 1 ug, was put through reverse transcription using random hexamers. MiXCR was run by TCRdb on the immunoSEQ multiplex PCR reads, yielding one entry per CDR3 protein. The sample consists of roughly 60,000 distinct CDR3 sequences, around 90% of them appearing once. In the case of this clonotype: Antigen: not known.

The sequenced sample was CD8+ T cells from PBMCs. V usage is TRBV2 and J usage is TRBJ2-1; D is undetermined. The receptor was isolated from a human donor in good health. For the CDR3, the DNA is TGTGCCAGCAGTGACTACGTAGAGTACAATGAGCAGTTCTTC. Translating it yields CASSDYVEYNEQFF.